These 7 T cell receptor beta chains originate from one sample sequenced in a study of Graves' ophthalmopathy and Graves' hyperthyroidism. Researchers took RNA transcripts and amplified TCR beta CDR3 regions from them. RT-PCR with HTBI primers came first, then second-round multiplex PCR. TCRdb reprocessed the multiplex PCR reads with MiXCR, giving one entry per CDR3 protein. The data hold 740,000 or so distinct CDR3 sequences, with approximately 40% observed a single time. Sequencing was performed on peripheral blood. These TCRs come from an adult man with Graves' ophthalmopathy.

This chain joins TRBV9 and TRBJ1-6; D is ambiguous. This CDR3 region has 14 residues. Germline V gene sequence: CDR1 SGDLS, CDR2 YYNGEE. V dropped 4 bases and J dropped 9 bases, with 14 bases sitting between them. DNA of the CDR3: TGTGCCAGCAGCCCCCAACGGGGAGCTTCACCCCTCCACTTT. It specifies CASSPQRGASPLHF.

Notes on this clonotype: Lacking the conserved final phenylalanine or tryptophan, this CDR3 likely reflects a read error. The chain couples TRBV7-9 to TRBJ1-1; TRBD1 matches 8 bases. The CDR3 spans 15 residues. Germline CDR1 and CDR2: SEHNR and FQNEAQ (reference sequence). The junction had 6 bases not matched to a gene; V was cut back by 2 bases and J by 4 bases. CDR3 region: CASSLTQGAVTEAFL. The CDR3 DNA reads as TGTGCCAGCAGCTTAACCCAGGGGGCGGTCACTGAAGCTTTCCTT.

The J gene is TRBJ2-2, the V gene TRBV7-3; 12 nucleotides align to TRBD2. The CDR3 is made up of 16 amino acids. Germline-derived CDR1 and CDR2 are SGHTA and FQGTGA. V shed 5 bases, J shed 7 bases, and the junction held 8 bases outside the gene matches. The CDR3 is CASSATSGSVGGELFF. The DNA of the CDR3 is TGTGCCAGCAGCGCGACTAGCGGGAGCGTCGGCGGGGAGCTGTTTTTT.

The V call is TRBV7-9, the J call TRBJ2-2, with D perhaps matching TRBD1 (6 bases). The CDR3 contains 17 residues. Germline V CDR1 and CDR2: SEHNR, FQNEAQ (reference sequence). Trimming took 5 bases from V and 5 from J, leaving 21 bases between them. CDR3 nucleotide sequence: TGTGCCAGCAGCACGCCGGGACACGGCTTTGAAACCGGGGAGCTGTTTTTT. Translation: CASSTPGHGFETGELFF.

This chain links TRBV29-1 with TRBJ2-7; weak D call: TRBD2 (6 bases). Germline CDR1 is SQVTM and CDR2 is ANQGSEA. The CDR3 contains 15 residues. The CDR3 region is CSARDPGGSANEQYF. The CDR3 coding sequence is TGCAGTGCTAGAGATCCCGGGGGAAGTGCAAACGAGCAGTACTTC.

As regards this clonotype: At one end the junction does not follow the germline gene, possibly because of a read error. CDR3 bases: TGCGCCAGCCGGGAGAGGGGGGATCGCACTGAAGCTTTCTTT. It translates to CASRERGDRTEAFF. The V call is TRBV7-9, the J call TRBJ1-1, with D perhaps matching TRBD1 (6 bases). This CDR3 contains 14 residues. The germline gives CDR1 SEHNR, CDR2 FQNEAQ (reference sequence).

This clonotype was counted at least ten times. The J gene is TRBJ2-7, the V gene TRBV7-2; 11 positions match TRBD2. The CDR3 has 15 amino acids. After removal of 5 bases from V and 3 bases from J, the junction contained 6 bases not matched to a gene. Germline V CDR1 and CDR2: SGHTA, FQGNSA. For the CDR3, the DNA is TGTGCCAGCAGCCGGACTAGCGGGCAATTCTACGAGCAGTACTTC. This sequence encodes CASSRTSGQFYEQYF.